These 7 T cell receptor beta chains came from one sample sequenced in a study of Tregs in tolerant kidney transplant recipients. The repertoire was sequenced with immunoSEQ multiplex PCR; TCRdb's copy has only in-frame clones and lacks some. The profile shows some 88,000 clones, approximately 90% of them singletons. The sequencing input was CD8+ T cells from blood. Receptors originate from a human donor in good health.

On this clone itself: The same CDR3 also results from other DNA sequences found in this sample. V and J are TRBV27 and TRBJ2-3; 11 bases match TRBD2. CDR1 is MNHEY, CDR2 SMNVEV, per germline (reference sequence). This CDR3 is 16 amino acids long. The ends lost 1 base at V and 1 base at J; junction bases unmatched: 1. DNA for the CDR3: TGTGCCAGCAGTTTATTACTAGCGGGGGGCACAGATACGCAGTATTTT. Its protein is CASSLLLAGGTDTQYF.

CDR3 DNA sequence: TGCAGTGCTCTGACAGAGAGTGGCTACACCTTC. Amino acids: CSALTESGYTF. The chain employs TRBV20-1 and TRBJ1-2; a weak D match, TRBD1 (5 bases). V was trimmed by 5 bases and J by 7 bases, leaving 11 bases between them. The CDR3 covers 11 residues. Germline V gene data show CDR1 as DFQATT and CDR2 as SNEGSKA (reference sequence).

This chain connects TRBV7-2 to TRBJ1-4; D gene ambiguous. Between the trimmed V and J ends, which lost 2 bases and 4 bases, there was a span of 2 bases. This CDR3 spans 12 amino acids. Germline values: CDR1 SGHTA, CDR2 FQGNSA. CDR3 nucleotide sequence: TGTGCCAGCAGCTTACTTAATGAAAAACTGTTTTTT. Its protein is CASSLLNEKLFF.

V and J are TRBV20-1 and TRBJ2-7; D is undetermined. The CDR3 is 10 residues long. The V and J ends lost 5 bases and 6 bases respectively, with 8 bases between them. Germline loops: CDR1 DFQATT, CDR2 SNEGSKA (reference sequence). CDR3 nucleotides: TGCAGTGCTCTGTACTTCGAGCAGTACTTC. Translating it yields CSALYFEQYF.

This clone was detected only once. The J gene is TRBJ2-3, the V gene TRBV4-1; 9 bases are a match to TRBD1. V shed 3 bases, J shed 3 bases, and the junction held 16 bases outside the gene matches. Germline CDR1 is MGHRA and CDR2 is YSYEKL. The CDR3 spans 19 residues. CDR3 DNA: TGCGCCAGCAGCCATGCCGGAGTGGGACAGGGAGTTTGGACAGATACGCAGTATTTT. Translated, it gives CASSHAGVGQGVWTDTQYF.

The V and J genes are TRBV6-1 and TRBJ2-3; possibly TRBD2 for D (5 bases). The CDR3 is 16 residues long. The V gene lost 1 base and the J gene lost 3 bases, with 14 bases spanning the gap. Germline CDR1 MNHNS, CDR2 SASEGT. CDR3 region: CASSEVGLGGTDTQYF. Here the CDR3 DNA reads TGTGCCAGCAGTGAAGTCGGGCTAGGAGGAACAGATACGCAGTATTTT.

The V and J genes are TRBV6-5 and TRBJ2-3; D perhaps matches TRBD2 (6 bases). With 2 bases removed from V and 3 bases from J, the gap between germline ends came to 9 bases. This CDR3 is 14 amino acids long. Looked up from germline, CDR1 is MNHEY and CDR2 is SVGAGI. Here the CDR3 DNA reads TGTGCCAGCAGTTACGTCGGAGGGACAGATACGCAGTATTTT. Translating gives CASSYVGGTDTQYF.